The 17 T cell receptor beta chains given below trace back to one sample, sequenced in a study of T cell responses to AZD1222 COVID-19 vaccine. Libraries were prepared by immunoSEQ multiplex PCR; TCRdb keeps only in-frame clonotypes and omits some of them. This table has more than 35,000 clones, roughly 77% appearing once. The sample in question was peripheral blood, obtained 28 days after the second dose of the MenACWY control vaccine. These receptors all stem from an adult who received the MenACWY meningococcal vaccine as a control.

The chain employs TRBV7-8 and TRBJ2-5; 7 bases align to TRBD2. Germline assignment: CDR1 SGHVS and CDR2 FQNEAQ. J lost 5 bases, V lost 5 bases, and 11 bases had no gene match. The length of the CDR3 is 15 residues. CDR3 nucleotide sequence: TGTGCCAGCAGCCCCACGGGACTACCAGGGGAGACCCAGTACTTC. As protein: CASSPTGLPGETQYF. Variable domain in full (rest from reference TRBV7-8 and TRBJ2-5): GAGVSQSPRYKVAKRGQDVALRCDPISGHVSLFWYQQALGQGPEFLTYFQNEAQLDKSGLPSDRFFAERPEGSVSTLKIQRTQQEDSAVYLCASSPTGLPGETQYFGPGTRLLVL.

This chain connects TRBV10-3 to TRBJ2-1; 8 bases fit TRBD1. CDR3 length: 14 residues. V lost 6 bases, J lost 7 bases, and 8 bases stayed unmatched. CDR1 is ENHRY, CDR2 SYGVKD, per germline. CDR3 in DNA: TGTGCCATCAGAGCCGGGACAGGAAGGAATGAGCAGTTCTTC. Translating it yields CAIRAGTGRNEQFF.

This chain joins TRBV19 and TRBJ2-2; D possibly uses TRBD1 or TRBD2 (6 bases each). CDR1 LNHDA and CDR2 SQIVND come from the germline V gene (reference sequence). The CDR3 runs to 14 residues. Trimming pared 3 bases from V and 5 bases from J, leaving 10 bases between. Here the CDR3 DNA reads TGTGCCAGTAGTATTTGGGGGGCAACCGGGGAGCTGTTTTTT. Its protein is CASSIWGATGELFF.

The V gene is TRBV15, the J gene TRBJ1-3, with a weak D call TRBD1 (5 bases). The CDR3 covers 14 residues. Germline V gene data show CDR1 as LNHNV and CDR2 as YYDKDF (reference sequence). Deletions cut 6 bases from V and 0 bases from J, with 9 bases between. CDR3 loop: CATRTDSSGNTIYF. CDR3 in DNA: TGTGCCACCAGAACCGACAGCTCTGGAAACACCATATATTTT.

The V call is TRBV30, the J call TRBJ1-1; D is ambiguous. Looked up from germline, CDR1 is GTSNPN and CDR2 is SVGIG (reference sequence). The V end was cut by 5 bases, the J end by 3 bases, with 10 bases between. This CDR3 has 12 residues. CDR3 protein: CAWGYGYTEAFF. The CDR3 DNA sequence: TGTGCCTGGGGTTACGGGTACACTGAAGCTTTCTTT.

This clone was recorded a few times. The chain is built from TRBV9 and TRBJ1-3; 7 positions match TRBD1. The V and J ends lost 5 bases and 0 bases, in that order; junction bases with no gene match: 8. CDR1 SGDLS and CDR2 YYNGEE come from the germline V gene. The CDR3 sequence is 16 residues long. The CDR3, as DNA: TGTGCCAGCAGTCGATTAGGGGACAGCTCTGGAAACACCATATATTTT. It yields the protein CASSRLGDSSGNTIYF.

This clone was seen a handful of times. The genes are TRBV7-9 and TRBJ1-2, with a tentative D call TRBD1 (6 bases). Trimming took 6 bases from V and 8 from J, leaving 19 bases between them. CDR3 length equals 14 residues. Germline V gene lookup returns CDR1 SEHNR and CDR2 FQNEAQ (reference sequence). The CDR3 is CASRGRDTISGYTF. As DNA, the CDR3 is TGTGCCAGCAGGGGCAGGGACACTATATCGGGCTACACCTTC.

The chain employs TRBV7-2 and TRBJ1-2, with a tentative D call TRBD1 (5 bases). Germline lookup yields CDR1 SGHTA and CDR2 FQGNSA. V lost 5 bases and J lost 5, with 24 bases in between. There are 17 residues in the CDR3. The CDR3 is CASSLRGGRGVSYGYTF. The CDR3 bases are TGTGCCAGCAGCCTACGAGGCGGCAGAGGGGTTTCGTATGGCTACACCTTC.

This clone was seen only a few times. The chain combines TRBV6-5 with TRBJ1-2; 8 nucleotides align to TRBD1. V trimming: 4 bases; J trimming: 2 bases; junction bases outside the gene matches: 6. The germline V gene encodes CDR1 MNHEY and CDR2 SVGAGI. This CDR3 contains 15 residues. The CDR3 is CASSSPGQGNYGYTF. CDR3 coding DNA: TGTGCCAGCAGTTCCCCCGGACAGGGAAACTATGGCTACACCTTC.

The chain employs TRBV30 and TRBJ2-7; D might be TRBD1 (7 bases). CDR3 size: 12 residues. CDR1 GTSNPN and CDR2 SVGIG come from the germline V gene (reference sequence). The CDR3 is CAWSRDSGSPHV. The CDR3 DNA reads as TGTGCCTGGAGTAGGGACAGCGGGTCCCCGCACGTC.

The CDR3 sequence: CASIHIGDTQYF. DNA for the CDR3: TGTGCCAGCATCCACATAGGAGATACGCAGTATTTT. The V gene is TRBV11-2, the J gene TRBJ2-3; no clear D. The V and J ends lost 7 bases and 5 bases respectively, with 10 bases between them. Germline V gene sequence: CDR1 SGHAT, CDR2 FQNNGV. This CDR3 has 12 residues.

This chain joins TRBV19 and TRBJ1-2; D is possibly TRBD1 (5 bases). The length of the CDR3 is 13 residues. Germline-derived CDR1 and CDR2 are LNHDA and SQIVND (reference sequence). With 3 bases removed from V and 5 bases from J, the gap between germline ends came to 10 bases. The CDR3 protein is CASSIRGTYGYTF. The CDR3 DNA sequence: TGTGCCAGTAGTATCCGGGGGACTTATGGCTACACCTTC.

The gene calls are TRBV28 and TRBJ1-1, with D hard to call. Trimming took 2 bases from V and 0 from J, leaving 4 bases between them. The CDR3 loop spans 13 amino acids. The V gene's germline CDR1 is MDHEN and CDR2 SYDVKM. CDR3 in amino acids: CASSLIMNTEAFF. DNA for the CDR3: TGTGCCAGCAGTTTAATTATGAACACTGAAGCTTTCTTT.

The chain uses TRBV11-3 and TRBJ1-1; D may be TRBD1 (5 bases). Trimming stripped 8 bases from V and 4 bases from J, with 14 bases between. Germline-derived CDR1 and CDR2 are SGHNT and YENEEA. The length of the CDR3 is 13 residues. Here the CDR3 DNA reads TGTGCCAGCGCCAGTCGGGGGGGCACTGAAGCTTTCTTT. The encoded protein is CASASRGGTEAFF.

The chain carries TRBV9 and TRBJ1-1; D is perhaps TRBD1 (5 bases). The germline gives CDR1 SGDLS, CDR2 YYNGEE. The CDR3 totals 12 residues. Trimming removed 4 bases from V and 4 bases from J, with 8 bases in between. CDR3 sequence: CASSPQGTEAFF. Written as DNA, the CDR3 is TGTGCCAGCAGCCCCCAGGGCACTGAAGCTTTCTTT.

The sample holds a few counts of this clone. CDR3 in amino acids: CASSLGTDSDTNYGYTF. CDR3 in DNA: TGCGCCAGCAGCTTGGGAACTGACAGTGATACTAACTATGGCTACACCTTC. The chain carries TRBV5-1 and TRBJ1-2, with D possibly matching TRBD1 (5 bases). This CDR3 is built from 17 residues. V was clipped by 0 bases and J by 0 bases, with 15 bases between them. Germline loops: CDR1 SGHRS, CDR2 YFSETQ.

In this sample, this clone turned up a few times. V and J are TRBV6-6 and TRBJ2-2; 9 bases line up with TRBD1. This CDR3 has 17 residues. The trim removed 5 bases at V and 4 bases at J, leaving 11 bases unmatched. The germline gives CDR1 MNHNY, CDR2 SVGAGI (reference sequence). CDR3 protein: CASSRSGTGYSTGELFF. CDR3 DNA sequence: TGTGCCAGCAGTCGATCCGGGACAGGGTATTCCACCGGGGAGCTGTTTTTT.